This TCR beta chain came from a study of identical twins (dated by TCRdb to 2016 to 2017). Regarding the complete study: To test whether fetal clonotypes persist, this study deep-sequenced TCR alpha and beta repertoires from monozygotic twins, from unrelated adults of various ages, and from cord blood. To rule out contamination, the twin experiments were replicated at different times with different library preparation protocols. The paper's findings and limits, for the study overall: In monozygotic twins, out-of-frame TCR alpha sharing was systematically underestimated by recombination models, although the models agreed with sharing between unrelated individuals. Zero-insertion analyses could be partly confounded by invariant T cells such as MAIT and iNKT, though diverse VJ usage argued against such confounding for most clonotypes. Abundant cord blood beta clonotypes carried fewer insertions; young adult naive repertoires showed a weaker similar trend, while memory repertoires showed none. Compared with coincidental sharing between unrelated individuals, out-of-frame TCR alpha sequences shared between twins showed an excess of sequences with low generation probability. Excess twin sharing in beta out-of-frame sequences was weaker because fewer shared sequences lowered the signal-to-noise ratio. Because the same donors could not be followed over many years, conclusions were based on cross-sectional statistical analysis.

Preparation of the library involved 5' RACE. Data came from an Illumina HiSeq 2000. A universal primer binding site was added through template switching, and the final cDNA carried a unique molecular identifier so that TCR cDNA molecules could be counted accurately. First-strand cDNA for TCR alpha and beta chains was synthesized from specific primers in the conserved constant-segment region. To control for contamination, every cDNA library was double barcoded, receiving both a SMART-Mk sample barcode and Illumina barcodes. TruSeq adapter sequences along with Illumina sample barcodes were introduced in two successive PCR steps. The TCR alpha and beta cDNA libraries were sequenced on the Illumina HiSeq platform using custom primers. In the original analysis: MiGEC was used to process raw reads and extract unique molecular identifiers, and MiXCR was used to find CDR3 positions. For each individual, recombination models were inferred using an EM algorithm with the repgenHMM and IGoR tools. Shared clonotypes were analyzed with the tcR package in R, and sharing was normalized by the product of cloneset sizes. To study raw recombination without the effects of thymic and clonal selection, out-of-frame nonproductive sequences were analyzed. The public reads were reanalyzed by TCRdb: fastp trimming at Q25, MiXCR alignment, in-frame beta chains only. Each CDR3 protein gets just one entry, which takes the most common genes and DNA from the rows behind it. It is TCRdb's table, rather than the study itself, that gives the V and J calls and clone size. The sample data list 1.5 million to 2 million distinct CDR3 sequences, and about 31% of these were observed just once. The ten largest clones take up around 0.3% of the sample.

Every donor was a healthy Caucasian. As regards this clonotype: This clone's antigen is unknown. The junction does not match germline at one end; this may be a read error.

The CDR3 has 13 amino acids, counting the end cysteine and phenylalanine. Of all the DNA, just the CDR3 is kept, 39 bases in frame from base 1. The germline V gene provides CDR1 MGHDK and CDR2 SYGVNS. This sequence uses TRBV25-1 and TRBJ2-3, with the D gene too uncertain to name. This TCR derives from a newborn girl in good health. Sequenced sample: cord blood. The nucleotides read TGTGCCAGCGGTGAGATAGGCACAGATGCGCAGTATTTT. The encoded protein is CASGEIGTDAQYF.